This T cell receptor beta chain derives from a study of blood T cell repertoires in COVID-19. Study details: Some COVID-19 samples were acute and others convalescent; all came from the United States, Italy and Spain. From T cells, B-cell-depleted T cells, or PBMCs came the material, which was cDNA or gDNA.

The CDR3 totals 14 residues. CDR1 and CDR2 from the germline V gene are SGHRS and YFSETQ. Unmatched junction bases numbered 5, after V lost 0 bases and J lost 11 bases. Enrollment of patients from Seattle took place during active infection, with longitudinal follow-up. Methods used by the authors: It was from reference gene primer amplification that nucleated cell counts were estimated. Method: immunoSEQ multiplex PCR; TCRdb's copy keeps in-frame clones and lacks some. That table gives V, J and clone size, and the DNA gave D and trimming. The sample has under 90,000 clones, over 75% seen once; the top ten hold 6.5% to 8%.

Sequencing was performed on peripheral blood. V and J are TRBV5-1 and TRBJ2-1, with 10 bases identical to TRBD2. The TCR was taken from a man aged 35 to 55 with COVID-19, enrolled during active disease. This CDR3 is CASSLELAGAQQFF. The CDR3 bases are TGCGCCAGCAGCTTGGAGCTAGCGGGGGCCCAGCAGTTCTTC.